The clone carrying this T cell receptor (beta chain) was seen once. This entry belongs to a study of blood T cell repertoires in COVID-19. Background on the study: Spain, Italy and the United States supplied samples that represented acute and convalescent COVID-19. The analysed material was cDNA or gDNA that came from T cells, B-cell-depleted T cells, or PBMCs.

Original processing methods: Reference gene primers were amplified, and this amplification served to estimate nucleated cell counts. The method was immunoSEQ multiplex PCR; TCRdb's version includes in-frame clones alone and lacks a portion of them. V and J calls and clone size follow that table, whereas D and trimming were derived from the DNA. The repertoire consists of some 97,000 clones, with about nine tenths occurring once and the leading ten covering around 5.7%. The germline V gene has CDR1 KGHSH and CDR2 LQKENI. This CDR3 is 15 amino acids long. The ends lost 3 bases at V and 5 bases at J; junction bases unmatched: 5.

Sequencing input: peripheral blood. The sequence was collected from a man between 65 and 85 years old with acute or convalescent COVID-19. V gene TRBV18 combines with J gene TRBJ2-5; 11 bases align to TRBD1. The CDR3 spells CASSPRTGGWETQYF. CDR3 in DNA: TGTGCCAGCTCACCGCGGACAGGGGGCTGGGAGACCCAGTACTTC.